This TCR beta chain was sequenced during a study of CD8+ T cells in alopecia areata. PBMCs provided sorted CD4+ and CD8+ T cells. CDR1 MNHNY and CDR2 SVGAGI come from the germline V gene (reference sequence). The CDR3 totals 11 residues. V lost 5 bases and J 5 bases, leaving 3 bases between the germline ends. RNA extraction was followed by reverse transcription into cDNA, which acted as the sequencing template. The method was immunoSEQ multiplex PCR; TCRdb's version includes in-frame clones alone and lacks a portion of them. The sample lists some 150,000 clones, less than 65% occurring once. The chain carries TRBV6-6 and TRBJ2-2; D is undetermined. The source material was CD8+ T cells sorted from blood. This TCR was recovered from a human donor in good health. This chain's CDR3 is CASSNTGELFF. The CDR3 DNA is TGTGCCAGCAGTAATACCGGGGAGCTGTTTTTT.